This T cell receptor (beta chain) came from a study of blood T cell repertoires in COVID-19. Study details: The United States, Italy and Spain provided the acute and convalescent COVID-19 samples.

In the authors' workflow: Estimated nucleated cell counts came from reference gene primer amplification. Sequencing was performed with immunoSEQ multiplex PCR; in TCRdb, only in-frame clones are kept and a portion is missing. V and J calls and clone size come straight from that table; D and trimming were deduced from the DNA. The sample shows 59,000 or so clones, approximately 91% of them seen only once. Germline V gene sequence: CDR1 MDHEN, CDR2 SYDVKM. V shed 6 bases and J 5 bases; nucleotides not matched to a gene: 14. The CDR3 is made up of 16 amino acids. The sequence was obtained from a human donor in a cohort sampled during active COVID-19. V usage is TRBV28 and J usage is TRBJ2-3; TRBD2 agrees at 7 bases. Sequences were obtained from peripheral blood. CDR3 in DNA: TGTGCCAGCAGCTCCCTCGGGGGAGGGAGTATAGATACGCAGTATTTT. As protein: CASSSLGGGSIDTQYF.